Listed here are 21 T cell receptor beta chains from one sample, sequenced in a study of blood T cell repertoires in COVID-19. Produced via immunoSEQ multiplex PCR; TCRdb's table is partial and in-frame only. The sample includes a few hundred thousand clones, 89% seen only once; the top ten take approximately 5%. The sequenced material came from peripheral blood. The receptors originated from a woman in her 40s who had recovered from COVID-19.

The CDR3 here is CASRVGTSDNEQFF. CDR3 nucleotides: TGTGCCAGCAGGGTGGGGACTAGCGACAATGAGCAGTTCTTC. This chain uses TRBV7-9 with TRBJ2-1, with 10 bases fitting TRBD2. J lost 5 bases, V lost 6 bases, and 4 bases had no gene match. Germline CDR1 SEHNR, CDR2 FQNEAQ (reference sequence). The CDR3 runs to 14 residues.

The V call is TRBV9, the J call TRBJ2-2, with TRBD2 as a possible D gene (6 bases). The CDR3 is 15 amino acids. V was cut by 0 bases and J by 4 bases, with 10 bases left in between. Germline V lookup: CDR1 SGDLS, CDR2 YYNGEE. CDR3 in amino acids: CASSVAAGFTGELFF. For the CDR3, the DNA is TGTGCCAGCAGCGTAGCTGCGGGGTTCACCGGGGAGCTGTTTTTT.

Only one count was recorded for this clone. Here the CDR3 reads CASSRTGRLDTTEAFF. CDR3 bases: TGTGCCAGCTCCCGGACAGGGCGATTGGACACAACTGAAGCTTTCTTT. V gene TRBV2 combines with J gene TRBJ1-1; 8 bases match TRBD1. The germline gives CDR1 SNHLY, CDR2 FYNNEI. The CDR3 totals 16 residues. The junction had 16 bases not matched to a gene; V was cut back by 8 bases and J by 5 bases. Full variable domain (missing parts from reference TRBV2 and TRBJ1-1): EPEVTQTPSHQVTQMGQEVILRCVPISNHLYFYWYRQILGQKVEFLVSFYNNEISEKSEIFDDQFSVERPDGSNFTLKIRSTKLEDSAMYFCASSRTGRLDTTEAFFGQGTRLTVV.

The CDR3 protein is CASGAGDYQETQYF. The DNA for the CDR3 is TGCGCCAGCGGAGCGGGGGACTACCAAGAGACCCAGTACTTC. V is TRBV5-1 and J is TRBJ2-5, with TRBD2 matching over 8 bases. V trimming: 7 bases; J trimming: 0 bases; junction bases outside the gene matches: 5. The CDR3 has 14 amino acids. Germline lookup yields CDR1 SGHRS and CDR2 YFSETQ.

The CDR3 sequence: CASSQGGGRFGEQYV. For the CDR3, the DNA is TGTGCCAGCAGCCAAGGCGGCGGGAGATTCGGCGAGCAGTACGTC. V gene TRBV14 combines with J gene TRBJ2-7, with 7 bases that match TRBD2. CDR3 size: 15 residues. V lost 1 base, J lost 6 bases, and 9 bases stayed unmatched. CDR1 is SGHDN and CDR2 is FVKESK in the germline V gene.

This clone was recorded a few times. The V gene is TRBV2, the J gene TRBJ2-3; 7 bases fit TRBD2. This CDR3 contains 14 residues. V was clipped by 5 bases and J by 2 bases; unmatched bases: 4. Germline V gene data show CDR1 as SNHLY and CDR2 as FYNNEI. The CDR3 nucleotides are TGTGCCAGCAGTCGAGCGGGAAACACAGATACGCAGTATTTT. Translated, it gives CASSRAGNTDTQYF.

The rearrangement joins TRBV6-1 to TRBJ1-1; D gene ambiguous. Germline CDR1 MNHNS, CDR2 SASEGT. V was shortened by 2 bases and J by 1 base, with 8 bases between the two germline ends. The CDR3 is 14 amino acids. CDR3 nucleotide sequence: TGTGCCAGCAGTGAAAGACACCCGAACACTGAAGCTTTCTTT. Translated, it gives CASSERHPNTEAFF.

The chain uses TRBV11-2 and TRBJ2-3; D is undetermined. The germline CDR1 and CDR2 sequences are SGHAT and FQNNGV. The V and J ends lost 2 bases and 0 bases respectively, with 12 bases between them. This CDR3 is built from 16 residues. CDR3 protein: CASSLWATSSTDTQYF. Here the CDR3 DNA reads TGTGCCAGCAGCTTATGGGCTACTTCTAGCACAGATACGCAGTATTTT.

CDR3 sequence reads: CASRGGVLLPQHF. The CDR3 region has the DNA TGCGCCAGCCGTGGGGGGGTACTTCTGCCCCAGCATTTT. The rearrangement links TRBV10-1 to TRBJ1-5; maybe TRBD1 (5 bases). The germline CDR1 and CDR2 sequences are WNHNN and SYGVQD (reference sequence). This CDR3 comprises 13 residues. V gave up 8 bases and J gave up 9 bases, with 17 bases separating them.

The chain has TRBV28 and TRBJ2-7; D possibly corresponds to TRBD2 (6 bases). CDR3 length equals 17 residues. The germline gives CDR1 MDHEN, CDR2 SYDVKM. The V and J ends lost 7 bases and 1 base respectively, with 23 bases between them. For the CDR3, the DNA is TGTGCCAGCACCACGGGGGTGGGGGAGCCGGATTCCTACGAGCAGTACTTC. Encoded protein: CASTTGVGEPDSYEQYF.

This clone was found a few times. The chain has TRBV6-1 and TRBJ2-1; 8 bases agree with TRBD2. Germline V gives CDR1 MNHNS, CDR2 SASEGT. This CDR3 spans 16 amino acids. The V and J ends lost 3 bases and 7 bases, in that order; junction bases with no gene match: 11. The CDR3 DNA reads TGTGCCAGCAGTGATGTCTCACGCGGGGGGTCGAATGAGCAGTTCTTC. This translates into CASSDVSRGGSNEQFF.

This rearrangement joins TRBV30 to TRBJ1-2; 9 bases map to TRBD1. V lost 2 bases to trimming and J lost 8 bases; unmatched junction nucleotides: 6. The CDR3 spans 13 residues. The germline V gene has CDR1 GTSNPN and CDR2 SVGIG (reference sequence). The CDR3 is CAWSLNRGQGYTF. The CDR3 bases are TGTGCCTGGAGTCTGAACAGGGGGCAAGGCTACACCTTC.

The J gene is TRBJ2-2, the V gene TRBV5-6; D is possibly TRBD1 (6 bases). The germline CDR1 and CDR2 sequences are SGHDT and YYEEEE. This CDR3 contains 16 residues. Trimming shortened V by 0 bases and J by 0 bases, and 9 bases separated the two germline ends. The CDR3 here is CASSLVRTANTGELFF. In DNA, the CDR3 is TGTGCCAGCAGCTTGGTAAGGACAGCGAACACCGGGGAGCTGTTTTTT.

The chain has TRBV5-4 and TRBJ2-4; 9 positions match TRBD2. The CDR3 spans 15 residues. Germline assignment: CDR1 SGHNT and CDR2 YYREEE (reference sequence). The V gene end was trimmed by 7 bases and the J gene end by 1 base; junction bases not matched to a gene: 6. The chain's CDR3 is CASQRGEYAKNIQYF. CDR3 nucleotides: TGTGCCAGCCAGCGGGGGGAGTATGCCAAAAACATTCAGTACTTC.

This rearrangement joins TRBV13 to TRBJ2-1; possibly TRBD2 for D (6 bases). CDR1 and CDR2 from the germline V gene are PRHDT and FYEKMQ (reference sequence). Trimming removed 3 bases from V and 8 bases from J, with 8 bases in between. The CDR3 covers 12 residues. The CDR3 spells CASSFWGDEQFF. Written as DNA, the CDR3 is TGTGCCAGCAGCTTTTGGGGGGATGAGCAGTTCTTC.

The chain recombines TRBV10-3 with TRBJ2-2, with 9 bases lining up with TRBD2. The V segment lost 8 bases and the J segment 4 bases; nucleotides outside the gene matches: 11. Germline CDR1 and CDR2: ENHRY and SYGVKD. The CDR3 covers 16 residues. The CDR3 DNA reads as TGTGCCATCGGGATTGGTAGCGGGAGAGTCACCGGGGAGCTGTTTTTT. Translating gives CAIGIGSGRVTGELFF.

This chain connects TRBV19 to TRBJ2-3, with D maybe TRBD2 (7 bases). The V end was cut by 5 bases, the J end by 1 base, with 19 bases between. There are 17 residues in the CDR3. CDR1 is LNHDA, CDR2 SQIVND, per germline (reference sequence). CDR3 in amino acids: CASSRFPTGGGTDTQYF. CDR3 in DNA: TGTGCCAGTAGTCGATTTCCGACGGGGGGCGGCACAGATACGCAGTATTTT.

The chain has TRBV2 and TRBJ1-2; a possible D gene is TRBD1 (6 bases). V lost 2 bases and J 4 bases, leaving 11 bases between the germline ends. Germline V CDR1 and CDR2: SNHLY, FYNNEI. The CDR3 length is 14 residues. This CDR3 reads CASSELDRIYGYTF. CDR3 nucleotides: TGTGCCAGCAGTGAACTAGACAGGATCTATGGCTACACCTTC.

The V and J genes are TRBV4-1 and TRBJ2-5, with TRBD2 matching 8 bases. V lost 2 bases and J lost 5; bases outside the gene matches: 19. Germline V gives CDR1 MGHRA, CDR2 YSYEKL. The CDR3 covers 19 residues. This CDR3 reads CASSQTLAGLAGTRETQYF. Here the CDR3 DNA reads TGCGCCAGCAGCCAAACTCTCGCGGGGCTAGCGGGTACCAGGGAGACCCAGTACTTC.

The chain couples TRBV27 to TRBJ2-1, with TRBD2 matching over 7 bases. CDR3 size: 15 residues. Germline V gene lookup returns CDR1 MNHEY and CDR2 SMNVEV (reference sequence). After removal of 8 bases from V and 4 bases from J, the junction contained 11 bases not matched to a gene. CDR3 residues: CASAPAGLLYNEQFF. CDR3 in DNA: TGTGCCAGCGCCCCAGCGGGGCTACTATACAATGAGCAGTTCTTC.

V usage is TRBV19 and J usage is TRBJ1-5; possibly TRBD1 for D (5 bases). V lost 7 bases, J lost 1 base, and 20 bases lay in between. This CDR3 comprises 17 residues. Per germline, CDR1 LNHDA and CDR2 SQIVND (reference sequence). The CDR3 loop is CASTPEWGLISNQPQHF. DNA of the CDR3: TGTGCCAGTACGCCAGAATGGGGCCTCATAAGCAATCAGCCCCAGCATTTT.